This T cell receptor beta chain emerged from a study of T cells after yellow fever vaccination. Overall study: Fractions low in cell number were prepared with SMART-Seq v4 Ultra Low Input. Overall study results and limits: Once the booster was given, most primary-vaccination clones reappeared, at 95% to 97% for CD4 and 85% to 90% for CD8.

Template switching with 5'RACE generated the TCR cDNA and added a universal primer site and UMIs. Each CDR3 protein gets one entry after TCRdb re-called the 5' RACE reads with MiXCR. This table has 400,000 or so distinct CDR3 sequences, under 14% appearing once. Between the trimmed V and J ends, which lost 3 bases and 1 base, there was a span of 11 bases. The CDR3 spans 15 residues. Germline lookup yields CDR1 MNHEY and CDR2 SMNVEV (reference sequence). With respect to this clonotype: No antigen is known for it.

Sequenced here: PBMCs, sampled on the day of the first yellow fever vaccination. The chain recombines TRBV27 with TRBJ2-3, with D uncertain. The sequence derives from a man in his late teens or twenties who received the YFV17D yellow fever vaccine. The CDR3 is CASSFLIAGTDTQYF. CDR3 bases: TGTGCCAGCAGTTTCTTGATAGCAGGCACAGATACGCAGTATTTT.